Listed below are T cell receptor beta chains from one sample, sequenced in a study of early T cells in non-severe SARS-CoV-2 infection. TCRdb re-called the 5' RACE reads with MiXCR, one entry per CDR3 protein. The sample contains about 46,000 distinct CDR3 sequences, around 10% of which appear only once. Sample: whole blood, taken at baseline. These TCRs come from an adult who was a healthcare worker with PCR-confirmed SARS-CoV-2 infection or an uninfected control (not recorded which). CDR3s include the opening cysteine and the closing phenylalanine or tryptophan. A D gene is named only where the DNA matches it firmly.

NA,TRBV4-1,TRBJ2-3,CASSQGELVHSTDTQYF
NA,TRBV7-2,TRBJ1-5,CASSPSRGQPQHF
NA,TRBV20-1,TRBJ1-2,CSASGTVYGYTF
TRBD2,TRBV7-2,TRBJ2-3,CASSPWGSGSGDTQYF
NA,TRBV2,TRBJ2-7,CASRATETWSYEQYF
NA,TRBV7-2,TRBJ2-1,CASSLGTISYNEQFF
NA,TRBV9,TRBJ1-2,CASRWRSSGGYTF
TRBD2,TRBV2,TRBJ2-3,CASSKPGTSYVDTQYF
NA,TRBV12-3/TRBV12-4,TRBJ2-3,CASTQSRADTQYF
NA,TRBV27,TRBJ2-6,CASRPTTGANVLTF